The TCR beta chain described here comes from a study of blood T cell repertoires in COVID-19. Overall study context: T cells, B-cell-depleted T cells, or PBMCs supplied cDNA or gDNA.

Generated by immunoSEQ multiplex PCR, the TCRdb table keeps only in-frame clones and is missing some. The table has approximately 60,000 clones, 85% to 90% seen once; the top ten hold approximately 3%. Germline loops: CDR1 SEHNR, CDR2 FQNEAQ (reference sequence). The J segment lost 8 bases and the V segment lost 5 bases, leaving 11 bases of the junction unmatched. This CDR3 is built from 16 residues. The TCR sequence derives from a man aged 50 to 59 with active COVID-19. The chain joins TRBV7-9 to TRBJ1-4; 10 nucleotides agree with TRBD1. Sequencing input: peripheral blood. The CDR3 protein is CASSMTGGGGKEKLFF. The CDR3 bases are TGTGCCAGCAGCATGACAGGGGGCGGTGGTAAGGAAAAACTGTTTTTT.